This T cell receptor beta chain was recovered during a study of T cell changes during pregnancy in multiple sclerosis. Assay: immunoSEQ multiplex PCR; the TCRdb copy retains only in-frame clones and omits some. This sample has under 85,000 clones, with about nine tenths found just once. The V end lost 1 base, the J end lost 3 bases, and 24 bases lay between the germline ends. This CDR3 spans 19 amino acids. Germline loops: CDR1 LGHNA, CDR2 YNFKEQ. This clone was observed once. The source is a female donor with multiple sclerosis, enrolled in a pregnancy study. The specimen was CD4+ T cells from peripheral blood mononuclear cells, collected in the second trimester of pregnancy. V and J are TRBV4-2 and TRBJ1-2, with D maybe TRBD1 (5 bases). This chain's CDR3 is CASSQVRTDLKGAYYGYTF. The CDR3 coding sequence is TGTGCCAGCAGCCAAGTTCGGACGGATCTCAAAGGGGCCTACTATGGCTACACCTTC.